This TCR beta chain was captured in a study of patients and donors after allogeneic stem cell transplantation. V lost 4 bases and J 4 bases, leaving 10 bases between the germline ends. The germline gives CDR1 SQVTM, CDR2 ANQGSEA. The CDR3 runs 12 residues. TCRdb re-called the RT-PCR reads with MiXCR, one entry per CDR3 protein. The sample has roughly 250,000 distinct CDR3 sequences, about 14% seen once; the top ten hold around 10%. This clonotype was found a few times. Sequenced material: blood, either unsorted or a sorted T cell fraction (not recorded which). The receptor's source is a human donor who was either an allogeneic HSCT recipient or a stem cell or donor lymphocyte infusion donor (not recorded which). It is not recorded whose cells these are; they may come from a transplant donor. The chain uses TRBV29-1 and TRBJ2-5, with a tentative D call TRBD2 (6 bases). In DNA, the CDR3 is TGCAGCGTTGGCAGGGACTCAGAGACCCAGTACTTC. It yields the protein CSVGRDSETQYF.